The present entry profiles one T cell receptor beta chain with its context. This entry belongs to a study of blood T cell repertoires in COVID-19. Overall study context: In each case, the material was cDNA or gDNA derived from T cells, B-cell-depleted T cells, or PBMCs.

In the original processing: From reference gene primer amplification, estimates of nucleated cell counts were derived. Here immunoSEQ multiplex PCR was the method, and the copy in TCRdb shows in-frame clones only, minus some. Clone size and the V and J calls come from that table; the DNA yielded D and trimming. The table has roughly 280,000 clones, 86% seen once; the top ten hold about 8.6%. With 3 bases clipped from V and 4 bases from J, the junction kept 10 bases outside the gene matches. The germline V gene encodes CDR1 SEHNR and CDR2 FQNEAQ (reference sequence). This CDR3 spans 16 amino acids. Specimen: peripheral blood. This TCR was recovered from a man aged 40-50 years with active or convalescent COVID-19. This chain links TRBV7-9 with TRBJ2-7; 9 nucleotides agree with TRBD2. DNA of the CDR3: TGTGCCAGCAGCTTGACAAGGGGGCTAGCGGGGTACGAGCAGTACTTC. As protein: CASSLTRGLAGYEQYF.